This is a list of T cell receptor beta chains from one sample in a study of CD8+ T cells in alopecia areata. TCRdb's copy holds only in-frame clones and misses some; the assay was immunoSEQ multiplex PCR. Of 210,000 or so clones in the sample, approximately 65% were seen once. The sample in question was CD4+ T cells sorted from blood, obtained between weeks 43 and 45, from a patient treated with tofacitinib. Every receptor here comes from a human donor with alopecia areata. The conserved cysteine and the conserved F or W are not part of the CDR3 here. The listing skips clone size in some rows; elsewhere it reads once, few, many or a size class.

clone size: once; J gene: TRBJ1-1; V gene: TRBV25-1; CDR3 protein: ASSEGKGRMNTEAF
clone size: NA; J gene: TRBJ2-5; V gene: TRBV2; CDR3 protein: ASSQQGIPQETQY
clone size: NA; J gene: TRBJ1-1; V gene: TRBV29-1; CDR3 protein: SGTTTGFSTEAF
clone size: NA; J gene: TRBJ1-4; V gene: TRBV4-2; CDR3 protein: ASSHVGTEKEKLF
clone size: few; J gene: TRBJ2-1; V gene: TRBV14; CDR3 protein: ASSQANLAYNEQF
clone size: NA; J gene: TRBJ1-5; V gene: TRBV29-1; CDR3 protein: SVGPGVNQPQH
clone size: NA; J gene: TRBJ2-5; V gene: TRBV30; CDR3 protein: AWSDGVLETQY
clone size: NA; J gene: TRBJ1-2; V gene: TRBV29-1; CDR3 protein: SAYRDRVYGYT
clone size: NA; J gene: TRBJ1-1; V gene: TRBV5-1; CDR3 protein: ASSLGQANTEAF
clone size: few; J gene: TRBJ2-5; V gene: TRBV7-2; CDR3 protein: ASSLGGAGETQY
clone size: NA; J gene: TRBJ1-5; V gene: TRBV6-5; CDR3 protein: ASSTTGAQPQH
clone size: few; J gene: TRBJ2-3; V gene: TRBV7-2; CDR3 protein: ASSLAGGQNTQY
clone size: NA; J gene: TRBJ2-2; V gene: TRBV7-2; CDR3 protein: ASSLGQGANTGELF
clone size: NA; J gene: TRBJ1-1; V gene: TRBV10-1; CDR3 protein: ASSPGRPTEAF
clone size: NA; J gene: TRBJ2-4; V gene: TRBV12-5; CDR3 protein: ASGLVRGGGGDIQY
clone size: NA; J gene: TRBJ2-3; V gene: TRBV9; CDR3 protein: ASSPVVGLPSNTQY
clone size: NA; J gene: TRBJ2-3; V gene: TRBV29-1; CDR3 protein: SVGGQEGRKTQY
clone size: NA; J gene: TRBJ2-7; V gene: TRBV5-1; CDR3 protein: ASSFGTLSSYEQY
clone size: NA; J gene: TRBJ1-2; V gene: TRBV20-1; CDR3 protein: SASRDGYT
clone size: few; J gene: TRBJ2-3; V gene: TRBV14; CDR3 protein: ASSQAPGRNISSTDTQY
clone size: NA; J gene: TRBJ1-2; V gene: TRBV29-1; CDR3 protein: SVYPRQGNYGYT
clone size: NA; J gene: TRBJ2-7; V gene: TRBV7-2; CDR3 protein: ASSQTTGEAYEQY
clone size: once; J gene: TRBJ1-3; V gene: TRBV27; CDR3 protein: ASSLRQSGNTIY
clone size: NA; J gene: TRBJ1-2; V gene: TRBV9; CDR3 protein: ASSVGGRASGYT
clone size: NA; J gene: TRBJ2-3; V gene: TRBV28; CDR3 protein: ASSLGTPIGADTQY
clone size: NA; J gene: TRBJ2-3; V gene: TRBV7-9; CDR3 protein: ASSSWGLADTQY
clone size: NA; J gene: TRBJ1-6; V gene: TRBV5-1; CDR3 protein: ASSFGQGDSSPLH
clone size: NA; J gene: TRBJ2-1; V gene: TRBV21-1; CDR3 protein: ASSKASGAQEF
clone size: NA; J gene: TRBJ1-1; V gene: TRBV29-1; CDR3 protein: SVEGTAFGEAF
clone size: NA; J gene: TRBJ1-2; V gene: TRBV29-1; CDR3 protein: SVEDSDGYYGYT
clone size: few; J gene: TRBJ2-5; V gene: TRBV7-7; CDR3 protein: ASSLRDHQETQY
clone size: NA; J gene: TRBJ2-5; V gene: TRBV14; CDR3 protein: ASSPAPGGPWETQY
clone size: few; J gene: TRBJ2-2; V gene: TRBV4-3; CDR3 protein: ASSQDLGSGGLNTGELF
clone size: NA; J gene: TRBJ2-3; V gene: TRBV27; CDR3 protein: ASSLSGDTQY
clone size: NA; J gene: TRBJ1-5; V gene: TRBV11-2; CDR3 protein: ASSMGQGRDQPQH
clone size: NA; J gene: TRBJ2-7; V gene: TRBV14; CDR3 protein: ASSQVQAPYEQY
clone size: NA; J gene: TRBJ1-2; V gene: TRBV29-1; CDR3 protein: SVQPGGNGYT
clone size: few; J gene: TRBJ1-2; V gene: TRBV29-1; CDR3 protein: SVERQALGYT
clone size: NA; J gene: TRBJ1-5; V gene: TRBV6-6; CDR3 protein: ASSPRGARSNQPQH
clone size: NA; J gene: TRBJ2-7; V gene: TRBV2; CDR3 protein: ASSETA
clone size: NA; J gene: TRBJ1-1; V gene: TRBV29-1; CDR3 protein: SVEDLGTEAF
clone size: few; J gene: TRBJ2-5; V gene: TRBV7-2; CDR3 protein: ASSSMGFTQETQY
clone size: NA; J gene: TRBJ1-2; V gene: TRBV2; CDR3 protein: ASRPDRYGYT